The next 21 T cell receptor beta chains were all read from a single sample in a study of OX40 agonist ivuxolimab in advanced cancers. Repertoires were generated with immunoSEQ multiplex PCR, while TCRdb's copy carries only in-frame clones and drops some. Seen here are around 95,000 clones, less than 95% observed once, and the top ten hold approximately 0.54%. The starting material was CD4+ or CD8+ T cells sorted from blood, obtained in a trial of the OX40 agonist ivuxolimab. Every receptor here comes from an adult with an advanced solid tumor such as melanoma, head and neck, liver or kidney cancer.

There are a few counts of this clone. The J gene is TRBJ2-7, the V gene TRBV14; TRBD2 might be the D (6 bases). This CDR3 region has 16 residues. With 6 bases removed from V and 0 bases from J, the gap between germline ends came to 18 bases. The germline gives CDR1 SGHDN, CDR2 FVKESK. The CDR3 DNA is TGTGCCAGCAGGCGCACGGGAGTGGGCCGCTCCTACGAGCAGTACTTC. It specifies CASRRTGVGRSYEQYF.

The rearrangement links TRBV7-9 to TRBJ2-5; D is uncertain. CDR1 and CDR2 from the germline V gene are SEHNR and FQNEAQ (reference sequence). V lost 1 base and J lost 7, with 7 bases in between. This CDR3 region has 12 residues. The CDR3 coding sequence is TGTGCCAGCAGCTTAGGTATGGGGACCCAGTACTTC. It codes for CASSLGMGTQYF.

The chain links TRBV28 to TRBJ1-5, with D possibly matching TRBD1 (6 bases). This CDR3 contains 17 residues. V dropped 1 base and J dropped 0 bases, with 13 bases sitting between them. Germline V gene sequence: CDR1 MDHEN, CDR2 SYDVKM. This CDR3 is CASSLFGQLYSNQPQHF. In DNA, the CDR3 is TGTGCCAGCAGTTTATTTGGACAGTTATATAGCAATCAGCCCCAGCATTTT.

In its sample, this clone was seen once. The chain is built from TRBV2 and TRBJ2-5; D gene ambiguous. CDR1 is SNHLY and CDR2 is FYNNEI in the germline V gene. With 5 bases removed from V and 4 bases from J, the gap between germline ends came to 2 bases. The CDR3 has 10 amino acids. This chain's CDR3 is CASSLETQYF. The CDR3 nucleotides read TGTGCCAGCAGTTTAGAGACCCAGTACTTC.

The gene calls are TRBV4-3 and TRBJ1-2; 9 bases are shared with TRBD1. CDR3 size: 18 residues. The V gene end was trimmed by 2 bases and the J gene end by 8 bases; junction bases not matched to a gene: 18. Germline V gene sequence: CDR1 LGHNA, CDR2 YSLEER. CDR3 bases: TGCGCCAGCAGCCAATCACGAACCGGGACAGGGAGGATAAGCGGCTACACCTTC. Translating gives CASSQSRTGTGRISGYTF.

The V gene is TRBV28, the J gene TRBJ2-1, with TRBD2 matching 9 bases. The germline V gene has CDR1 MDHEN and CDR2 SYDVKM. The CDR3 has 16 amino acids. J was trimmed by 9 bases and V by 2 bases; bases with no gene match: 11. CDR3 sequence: CASSLMASGARGEQFF. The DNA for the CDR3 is TGTGCCAGCAGTTTAATGGCTAGCGGGGCCAGGGGTGAGCAGTTCTTC.

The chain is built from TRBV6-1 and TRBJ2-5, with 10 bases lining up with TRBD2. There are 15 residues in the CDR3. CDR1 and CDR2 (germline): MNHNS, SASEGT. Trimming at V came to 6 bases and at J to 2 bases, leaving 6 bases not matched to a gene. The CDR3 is CASSRLAGDQETQYF. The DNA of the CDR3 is TGTGCCAGCAGCCGTCTAGCGGGAGATCAAGAGACCCAGTACTTC.

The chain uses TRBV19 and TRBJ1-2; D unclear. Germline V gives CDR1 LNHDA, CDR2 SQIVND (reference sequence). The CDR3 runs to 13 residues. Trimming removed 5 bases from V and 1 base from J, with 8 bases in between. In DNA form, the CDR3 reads TGTGCCAGTAGTCTTGACGTTAACTATGGCTACACCTTC. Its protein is CASSLDVNYGYTF.

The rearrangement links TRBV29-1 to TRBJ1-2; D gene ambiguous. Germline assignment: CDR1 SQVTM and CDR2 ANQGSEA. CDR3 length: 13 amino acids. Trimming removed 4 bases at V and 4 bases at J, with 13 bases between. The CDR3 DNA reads TGCAGCGTTGCCCTGGGCGTAGGCTATGGCTACACCTTC. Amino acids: CSVALGVGYGYTF.

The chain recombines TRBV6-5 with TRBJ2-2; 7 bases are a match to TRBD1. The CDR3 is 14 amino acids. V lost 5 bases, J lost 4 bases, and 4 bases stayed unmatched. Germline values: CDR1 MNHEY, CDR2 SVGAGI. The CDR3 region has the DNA TGTGCCAGCAGTAAGGGACAGACCACCGGGGAGCTGTTTTTT. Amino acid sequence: CASSKGQTTGELFF.

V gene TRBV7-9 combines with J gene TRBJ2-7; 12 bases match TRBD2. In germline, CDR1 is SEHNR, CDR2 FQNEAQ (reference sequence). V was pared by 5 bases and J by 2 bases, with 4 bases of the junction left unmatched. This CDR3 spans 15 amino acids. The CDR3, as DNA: TGTGCCAGCAGCCCCGGACTAGCGGGGCCCTACGAGCAGTACTTC. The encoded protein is CASSPGLAGPYEQYF.

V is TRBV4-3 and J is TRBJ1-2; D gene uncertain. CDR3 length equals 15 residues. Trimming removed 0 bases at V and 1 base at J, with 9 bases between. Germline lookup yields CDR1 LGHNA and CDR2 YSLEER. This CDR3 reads CASSQDMSSNYGYTF. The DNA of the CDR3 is TGCGCCAGCAGCCAAGATATGAGTAGTAACTATGGCTACACCTTC.

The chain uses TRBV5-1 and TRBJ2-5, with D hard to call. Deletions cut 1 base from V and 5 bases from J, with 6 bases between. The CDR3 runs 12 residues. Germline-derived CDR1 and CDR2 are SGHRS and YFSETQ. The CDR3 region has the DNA TGCGCCAGCAGCTTGTTAGGGGAGACCCAGTACTTC. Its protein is CASSLLGETQYF.

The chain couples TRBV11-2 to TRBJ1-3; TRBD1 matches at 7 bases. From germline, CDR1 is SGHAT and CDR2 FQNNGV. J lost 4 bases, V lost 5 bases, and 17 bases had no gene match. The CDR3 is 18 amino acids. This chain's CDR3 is CASSPYPRGSGVGNTIYF. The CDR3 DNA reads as TGTGCCAGCAGCCCCTACCCCAGGGGGTCAGGTGTCGGAAACACCATATATTTT. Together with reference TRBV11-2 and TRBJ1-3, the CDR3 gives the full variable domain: EAGVAQSPRYKIIEKRQSVAFWCNPISGHATLYWYQQILGQGPKLLIQFQNNGVVDDSQLPKDRFSAERLKGVDSTLKIQPAKLEDSAVYLCASSPYPRGSGVGNTIYFGEGSWLTVV.

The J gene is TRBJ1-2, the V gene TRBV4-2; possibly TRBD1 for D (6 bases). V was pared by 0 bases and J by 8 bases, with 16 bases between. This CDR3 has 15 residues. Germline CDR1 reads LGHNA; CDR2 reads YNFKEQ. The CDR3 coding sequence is TGTGCCAGCAGCCAAGAATTGACAGGCACTTGGGGCTACACCTTC. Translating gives CASSQELTGTWGYTF.

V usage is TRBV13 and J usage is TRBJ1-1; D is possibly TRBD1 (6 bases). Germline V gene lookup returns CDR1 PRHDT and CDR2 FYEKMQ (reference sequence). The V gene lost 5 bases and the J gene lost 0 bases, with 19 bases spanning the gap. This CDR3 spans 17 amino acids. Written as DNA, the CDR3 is TGTGCCAGCAGCCGGACAGCTAAAGAACTCATGAACACTGAAGCTTTCTTT. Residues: CASSRTAKELMNTEAFF.

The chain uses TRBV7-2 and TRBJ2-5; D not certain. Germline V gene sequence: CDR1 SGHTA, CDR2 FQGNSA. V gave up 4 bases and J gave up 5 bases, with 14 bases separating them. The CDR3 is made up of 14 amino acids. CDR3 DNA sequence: TGTGCCAGCAGCTCAGAGTGGGGTAGGGAGACCCAGTACTTC. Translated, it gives CASSSEWGRETQYF.

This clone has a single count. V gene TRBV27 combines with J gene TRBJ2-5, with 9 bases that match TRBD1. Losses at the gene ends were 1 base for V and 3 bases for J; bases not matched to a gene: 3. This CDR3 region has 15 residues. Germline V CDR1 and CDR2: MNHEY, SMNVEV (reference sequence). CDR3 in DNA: TGTGCCAGCAGTTTATTCGGGACAGGGAAAGAGACCCAGTACTTC. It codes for CASSLFGTGKETQYF.

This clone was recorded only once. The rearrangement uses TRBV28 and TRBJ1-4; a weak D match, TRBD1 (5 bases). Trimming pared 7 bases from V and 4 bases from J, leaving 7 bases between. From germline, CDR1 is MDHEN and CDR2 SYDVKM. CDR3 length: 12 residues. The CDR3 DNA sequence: TGTGCCAGCACGGGGGGTAATGAAAAACTGTTTTTT. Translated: CASTGGNEKLFF.

In nucleotides, the CDR3 is TGTGCCATCACGGCTTCGGGACTAACCACAGATACGCAGTATTTT. This sequence encodes CAITASGLTTDTQYF. This sequence joins TRBV2 and TRBJ2-3, with 7 bases aligning to TRBD2. Germline CDR1 reads SNHLY; CDR2 reads FYNNEI. V trimming: 10 bases; J trimming: 2 bases; junction bases outside the gene matches: 12. The CDR3 totals 15 residues.

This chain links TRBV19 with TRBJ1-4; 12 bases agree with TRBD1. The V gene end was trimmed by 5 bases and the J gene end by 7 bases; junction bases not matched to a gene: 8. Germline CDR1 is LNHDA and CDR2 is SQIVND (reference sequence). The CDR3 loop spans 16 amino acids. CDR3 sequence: CASSPGQGAGGEKLFF. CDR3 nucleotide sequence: TGTGCCAGTAGTCCGGGACAGGGGGCAGGAGGTGAAAAACTGTTTTTT.